This TCR beta chain was sequenced for a study of blood T cells in healthy people across ages. A second roughly 7 to 12 cycle PCR used barcoded and J-beta primers. TCRdb analysed the 5' RACE reads with MiXCR anew, one entry per CDR3 protein. The sample contains 850,000 to 1,000,000 distinct CDR3 sequences, around 48% of which appear only once. Germline V gene sequence: CDR1 DFQATT, CDR2 SNEGSKA (reference sequence). The CDR3 runs to 16 residues. The clonotype was recovered from a young man in good health. Sequences were obtained from blood. The chain couples TRBV20-1 to TRBJ2-1; 11 bases agree with TRBD2. The DNA for the CDR3 is TGCATTATAGGGACTAGCGGCGTTAGCTCCTACAATGAGCAGTTCTTC. It specifies CIIGTSGVSSYNEQFF.